The 8 T cell receptor beta chains below come from one sample, sequenced in a study of cytomegalovirus exposure and HLA in healthy donors. Researchers ran the PCR with 60 Vbeta and 13 Jbeta primers. Sequencing used immunoSEQ multiplex PCR; TCRdb keeps in-frame clones, though not all of them. The sample has more than 85,000 clones; approximately 83% are singletons. The sample was PBMCs. Every receptor here comes from a young man in good health and CMV-seronegative.

J is TRBJ1-1 and V is TRBV7-2; a possible D gene is TRBD1 (6 bases). The V and J ends lost 5 bases and 6 bases respectively, with 16 bases between them. The CDR3 runs 14 residues. The germline CDR1 and CDR2 sequences are SGHTA and FQGNSA. The CDR3: CASSLGTLGAEAFF. DNA of the CDR3: TGTGCCAGCAGCCTCGGGACATTAGGGGCTGAAGCTTTCTTT.

The chain joins TRBV9 to TRBJ2-3; TRBD2 agrees at 8 bases. Germline-derived CDR1 and CDR2 are SGDLS and YYNGEE. The CDR3 spans 16 residues. The V gene end was trimmed by 3 bases and the J gene end by 6 bases; junction bases not matched to a gene: 12. Here the CDR3 DNA reads TGTGCCAGCAGCGCCCCTGAGCGGGAGCTGGGGGATACGCAGTATTTT. This encodes CASSAPERELGDTQYF.

CDR3 sequence (DNA): TGTGCCAGCACAGGGCGGGAACAGCCCCAGCATTTT. Translated, it gives CASTGREQPQHF. V usage is TRBV6-5 and J usage is TRBJ1-5; tentative D call: TRBD1 (5 bases). The CDR3 has 12 residues. CDR1 is MNHEY and CDR2 is SVGAGI in the germline V gene. V lost 7 bases to trimming and J lost 7 bases, with 11 bases between them.

The genes are TRBV5-1 and TRBJ2-7; perhaps TRBD2 as D (5 bases). This CDR3 comprises 13 residues. The germline V and J ends were trimmed by 0 bases and 3 bases, with 7 bases remaining between them. Germline V gene data show CDR1 as SGHRS and CDR2 as YFSETQ. This CDR3 is CASSLADYYEQYF. CDR3 DNA: TGCGCCAGCAGCTTGGCAGACTACTACGAGCAGTACTTC.

The J gene is TRBJ2-5, the V gene TRBV30; 7 positions agree with TRBD2. Germline loops: CDR1 GTSNPN, CDR2 SVGIG (reference sequence). This CDR3 spans 15 amino acids. V dropped 0 bases and J dropped 4; count of bases not matched to a gene: 8. This CDR3 is CAWSVAGPMGETQYF. The CDR3 nucleotides are TGTGCCTGGAGTGTAGCGGGACCGATGGGAGAGACCCAGTACTTC.

V and J are TRBV12-5 and TRBJ2-7; 11 nucleotides align to TRBD1. CDR3 length equals 16 residues. V shed 7 bases and J 6 bases; nucleotides not matched to a gene: 14. Looked up from germline, CDR1 is LGHNT and CDR2 is FRNRAP. CDR3 DNA sequence: TGTGCTAGTGCCCGGACAGGGGGCGGTTGGAGAGGCGAGCAGTACTTC. Protein product: CASARTGGGWRGEQYF.

V usage is TRBV5-8 and J usage is TRBJ2-2; D is unresolved. This CDR3 comprises 12 residues. Trimming stripped 4 bases from V and 6 bases from J, with 7 bases between. Germline loops: CDR1 SGHTS, CDR2 YDEGEE. CDR3 in amino acids: CASSKGAGELFF. CDR3 DNA: TGTGCCAGCAGCAAAGGAGCCGGGGAGCTGTTTTTT.

This clone appeared once. The V gene is TRBV4-3, the J gene TRBJ2-2; 7 nucleotides agree with TRBD2. V was pared by 3 bases and J by 6 bases, with 4 bases of the junction left unmatched. CDR3 length equals 14 residues. CDR1 and CDR2 from the germline V gene are LGHNA and YSLEER. For the CDR3, the DNA is TGCGCCAGCAGCCAGGGGGACTACCCCGGGGAGCTGTTTTTT. Translation gives CASSQGDYPGELFF.